The source of this TCR beta chain is a study of T cells in Graves' hyperthyroidism and ophthalmopathy. Findings and caveats of the study: Ophthalmopathy was told apart from stable hyperthyroidism by a 13 V-J model.

Germline CDR1 MNHNS, CDR2 SASEGT. The V gene lost 5 bases and the J gene lost 0 bases, with 17 bases spanning the gap. This CDR3 has 17 amino acids. It was RNA transcripts that yielded the amplified TCR beta CDR3 regions. The TCR CDR3 first-round RT-PCR relied on the HTBI primer set. TCRdb re-analysed the multiplex PCR reads in MiXCR, keeping a single row per CDR3 protein. The table records 350,000 to 450,000 distinct CDR3 sequences, 11% to 15% of them present only once. This clonotype was counted between two and nine times. The antigen is not known. The sample comprised blood. The receptor was derived from a man aged 50-59 years with Graves' ophthalmopathy. V gene TRBV6-1 combines with J gene TRBJ2-1; D is unclear. The CDR3 nucleotides read TGTGCCAGCAGTTCTACCCGACTTGAAAACTCCTACAATGAGCAGTTCTTC. It specifies CASSSTRLENSYNEQFF.